This T cell receptor (beta chain) derives from a study of blood T cells in healthy people across ages. Whole-study results and caveats: Leaving the PBMCs unsorted stopped any conclusive comparison of naive versus antigen-experienced cells.

With a J-beta primer mix and a sample-barcoded 5' primer, a second PCR ran about 7 to 12 cycles. TCRdb re-derived calls from the 5' RACE reads in MiXCR, one entry per CDR3 protein. Of 600,000 to 900,000 distinct CDR3 sequences listed, roughly 25% were seen once; the top ten hold 3%. This CDR3 comprises 13 residues. Trimming stripped 0 bases from V and 6 bases from J, with 7 bases between. Germline assignment: CDR1 SGDLS and CDR2 YYNGEE. This clonotype turned up a few times. The antigen is unknown. The data also belong to a second study, concerning T cells of mothers and their children. That investigation notes: Donation involved three healthy Caucasian mothers and the six children that they had.

The sample comprised blood. The sequence was collected from a boy between 5 and 17 years old in good health. The rearrangement joins TRBV9 to TRBJ2-1; D is uncertain. The CDR3 here is CASSVGVLNEQFF. For the CDR3, the DNA is TGTGCCAGCAGCGTAGGGGTCCTCAATGAGCAGTTCTTC.